Below, 30 T cell receptor beta chains from the same sample are listed, as sequenced in a study of CD8+CD57+ T cells in acquired aplastic anemia. Genomic DNA provided the template from which TCR beta VDJ and CDR3 profiles were obtained. Each CDR3 protein gets one entry after TCRdb re-called the reads with MiXCR. Of under 200,000 distinct CDR3 sequences listed, 48% were seen once; the top ten hold about 2%. All patients picked for sequencing had shown, by flow cytometry, an expansion of CD8+CD57+ cells. The material sequenced was sorted CD4+, CD8+, or CD8+CD57+ T cells (not recorded which) from PBMCs. The receptors come from a human donor with aplastic anemia.

About this clonotype: This clone may be a read error of a much larger clone one base away. This chain uses TRBV4-2 with TRBJ1-5; a possible D gene is TRBD1 (5 bases). This CDR3 spans 16 amino acids. Trimming pared 4 bases from V and 0 bases from J, leaving 13 bases between. The germline CDR1 and CDR2 sequences are LGHNA and YNFKEQ. The CDR3 DNA follows: TGTGCCAGCAGCCCAGGGACGGTGTGTAGCAATCAGCCCCAGCATTTT. Its protein product is CASSPGTVCSNQPQHF.

The sample holds a few counts of this clonotype. The chain joins TRBV2 to TRBJ2-6; D not certain. The germline V gene has CDR1 SNHLY and CDR2 FYNNEI. The V and J ends lost 2 bases and 0 bases respectively, with 5 bases between them. The CDR3 spans 15 residues. The CDR3 spells CASSENRSGANVLTF. The DNA of the CDR3 is TGTGCCAGCAGTGAAAATCGCTCTGGGGCCAACGTCCTGACTTTC.

The chain links TRBV19 to TRBJ1-6; D remains ambiguous. Germline-derived CDR1 and CDR2 are LNHDA and SQIVND (reference sequence). V lost 4 bases and J lost 12, with 16 bases in between. The CDR3 contains 14 residues. The DNA for the CDR3 is TGTGCCAGTAGTACCCCAGAGGGCCCAGGACCCCTCCACTTT. This gives the protein CASSTPEGPGPLHF.

This clonotype came up many times. V is TRBV12-3 or TRBV12-4 and J is TRBJ2-3; 10 bases align to TRBD2. Trimming removed 2 bases from V and 0 bases from J; junction bases left unmatched: 2. This CDR3 has 16 residues. The chain's CDR3 is CASSLSGGVSTDTQYF. CDR3 bases: TGTGCCAGCAGTTTAAGCGGGGGGGTGAGCACAGATACGCAGTATTTT.

This chain connects TRBV10-3 to TRBJ2-3; D remains unclear. The V gene's germline CDR1 is ENHRY and CDR2 SYGVKD. The CDR3 consists of 12 residues. Trimming left V 4 bases short and J 6 bases short, with 8 bases between. CDR3 in DNA: TGTGCCATCAGTGTTAATGGGGATACGCAGTATTTT. It specifies CAISVNGDTQYF.

Ten or more counts support this clonotype. This chain uses TRBV12-3 or TRBV12-4 with TRBJ2-5; tentative D call: TRBD1 (7 bases). This CDR3 has 13 amino acids. Trimming pared 8 bases from V and 5 bases from J, leaving 15 bases between. CDR3 in amino acids: CASGEQGRETQYF. DNA for the CDR3: TGTGCCAGCGGTGAACAGGGGAGGGAGACCCAGTACTTC.

The rearrangement uses TRBV5-1 and TRBJ2-7; 8 bases are shared with TRBD1. The CDR3 covers 15 residues. V lost 0 bases to trimming and J lost 2 bases; unmatched junction nucleotides: 4. Germline CDR1 and CDR2: SGHRS and YFSETQ. The CDR3 here is CASSLGGTGPYEQYF. In nucleotides, the CDR3 is TGCGCCAGCAGCTTGGGGGGGACAGGACCCTACGAGCAGTACTTC.

Only a few counts were recorded for this clonotype. Just one base apart from a much larger clone, this may be a read error. V is TRBV19 and J is TRBJ1-1; TRBD1 is a possible D gene (5 bases). The CDR3 spans 18 residues. Looked up from germline, CDR1 is LNHDA and CDR2 is SQIVND (reference sequence). The CDR3 spells CASSPGLTLPPLNTEALF. The CDR3 DNA sequence: TGTGCCAGTAGCCCGGGACTCACCCTCCCTCCATTGAACACTGAAGCTCTCTTT.

This clonotype was observed a handful of times. The chain uses TRBV15 and TRBJ1-6; no clear D. Germline lookup yields CDR1 LNHNV and CDR2 YYDKDF (reference sequence). V was shortened by 0 bases and J by 7 bases, with 7 bases between the two germline ends. The CDR3 length is 14 residues. The CDR3, as DNA: TGTGCCACCAGCAGAGATCCTAGCAATTCACCCCTCCACTTT. Its translation is CATSRDPSNSPLHF.

In this sample, this clonotype turned up a few times. The chain uses TRBV29-1 and TRBJ2-7; 8 bases fit TRBD1. This CDR3 contains 15 residues. The J segment lost 2 bases and the V segment lost 6 bases, leaving 12 bases of the junction unmatched. Germline values: CDR1 SQVTM, CDR2 ANQGSEA. As DNA, the CDR3 is TGCAGCGTGCGACAGGGGTTTTTAGGACCCTACGAGCAGTACTTC. Encoded protein: CSVRQGFLGPYEQYF.

The rearrangement joins TRBV24-1 to TRBJ2-2; 8 nucleotides align to TRBD2. Trimming took 11 bases from V and 5 from J; bases not matched to a gene: 9. The CDR3 is 14 amino acids. In germline, CDR1 is KGHDR, CDR2 SFDVKD. CDR3 sequence reads: CASIAGGRTGELFF. The CDR3 DNA sequence: TGTGCCAGCATTGCGGGGGGCCGAACCGGGGAGCTGTTTTTT.

This clonotype was counted ten times or more. The chain carries TRBV5-1 and TRBJ2-4; tentative D call: TRBD1 (5 bases). Germline V gene data show CDR1 as SGHRS and CDR2 as YFSETQ. Deletions cut 0 bases from V and 7 bases from J, with 8 bases between. This CDR3 has 13 amino acids. CDR3 nucleotide sequence: TGCGCCAGCAGCTTGGGACAGTCCAACATTCAGTACTTC. Translated, it gives CASSLGQSNIQYF.

This clonotype has ten or more counts. CDR3 loop: CASSGEGFGGYTF. The CDR3 DNA follows: TGTGCCAGCAGTGGGGAGGGCTTCGGGGGCTACACCTTC. The V call is TRBV11-2, the J call TRBJ1-2, with no clear D. V dropped 6 bases and J dropped 8 bases, with 16 bases sitting between them. The CDR3 loop spans 13 amino acids. CDR1 SGHAT and CDR2 FQNNGV come from the germline V gene.

Turning to this clonotype: At one end, the junction sequence differs from germline, possibly due to a read error. The rearrangement uses TRBV10-3 and TRBJ1-1, with unresolved D. Germline assignment: CDR1 ENHRY and CDR2 SYGVKD. The CDR3 totals 13 residues. The CDR3 nucleotides are TGTGCCAGCAGTCACTTACTCGAACATGAAGCTTTCTTT. It yields the protein CASSHLLEHEAFF.

A word on this clonotype: This clone may be a read error of a much larger clone one base away. The genes are TRBV6-1 and TRBJ1-4; 8 nucleotides align to TRBD1. The germline V gene encodes CDR1 MNHNS and CDR2 SASEGT. The CDR3 runs 13 residues. The CDR3 is CASSVTGGEKLVF. The CDR3 nucleotides are TGTGCCAGCAGTGTCACAGGGGGTGAAAAACTGGTTTTT.

This chain connects TRBV9 to TRBJ2-7; weak D call: TRBD2 (6 bases). This CDR3 region has 14 residues. CDR1 and CDR2 (germline): SGDLS, YYNGEE. V shed 3 bases and J shed 3 bases, with 13 bases lying between them. The CDR3 bases are TGTGCCAGCAGCGCGGGACGGAGGGTCTACGAGCAGTACTTC. This sequence encodes CASSAGRRVYEQYF.

The CDR3 DNA reads as TGTGCCACTCGACAGCAACACTTCTACGAGCAGTACTTC. Translation gives CATRQQHFYEQYF. The chain employs TRBV5-4 and TRBJ2-7, with D perhaps TRBD1 (5 bases). Germline CDR1 and CDR2: SGHNT and YYREEE (reference sequence). Trimming pared 9 bases from V and 3 bases from J, leaving 16 bases between. The CDR3 is made up of 13 amino acids.

At least ten counts were recorded for this clonotype. V is TRBV4-1 and J is TRBJ2-3; 7 nucleotides align to TRBD2. Trimming cost V 6 bases and J 4 bases; bases outside gene matches: 10. The CDR3 loop spans 15 amino acids. Germline V CDR1 and CDR2: MGHRA, YSYEKL. CDR3 sequence reads: CASRKAGVGADTQYF. The CDR3 bases are TGCGCCAGCAGGAAGGCGGGGGTGGGGGCAGATACGCAGTATTTT.

The chain employs TRBV15 and TRBJ1-1; D is perhaps TRBD1 (6 bases). This CDR3 contains 16 residues. CDR1 and CDR2 from the germline V gene are LNHNV and YYDKDF (reference sequence). V was cut by 1 base and J by 0 bases, with 12 bases left in between. The CDR3 reads CATSRVTGNLNTEAFF. The CDR3 DNA reads TGTGCCACCAGCAGAGTGACAGGAAATCTGAACACTGAAGCTTTCTTT.

V is TRBV7-8 and J is TRBJ1-6; 11 bases fit TRBD1. This CDR3 has 15 amino acids. Germline CDR1 SGHVS, CDR2 FQNEAQ. After removal of 7 bases from V and 7 bases from J, the junction contained 6 bases not matched to a gene. CDR3 sequence reads: CASTTRTGGNSPLHF. In DNA, the CDR3 is TGTGCCAGCACCACACGGACAGGGGGCAATTCACCCCTCCACTTT.

This clonotype has only one observation. Here the CDR3 DNA reads TGTGCCACCAGTGGGCCGAGTCGAGAGACCCAGTACTTC. As protein: CATSGPSRETQYF. The V and J genes are TRBV24-1 and TRBJ2-5; D uncertain. Trimming left V 5 bases short and J 4 bases short, with 10 bases between. CDR1 and CDR2 from the germline V gene are KGHDR and SFDVKD. The CDR3 contains 13 residues.

This clonotype was seen just once. The chain combines TRBV2 with TRBJ1-2; TRBD1 is a possible D gene (5 bases). Trimming stripped 3 bases from V and 2 bases from J, with 13 bases between. CDR1 is SNHLY and CDR2 is FYNNEI in the germline V gene. The CDR3 length is 15 residues. The CDR3 reads CASSELREGNYGYTF. Written as DNA, the CDR3 is TGTGCCAGCAGTGAGCTAAGGGAGGGGAACTATGGCTACACCTTC.

This rearrangement joins TRBV12-3 or TRBV12-4 to TRBJ2-3; TRBD1 agrees at 7 bases. V dropped 4 bases and J dropped 6; count of bases not matched to a gene: 10. The CDR3 is made up of 15 amino acids. The DNA of the CDR3 is TGTGCCAGCAGTTCCGGGACAGCCCGAGACGATACGCAGTATTTT. Protein sequence: CASSSGTARDDTQYF.

This clonotype came up many times. The V call is TRBV5-8, the J call TRBJ1-4, with TRBD1 matching over 8 bases. Trimming cost V 4 bases and J 3 bases; bases outside gene matches: 5. The CDR3 consists of 15 residues. Germline CDR1 SGHTS, CDR2 YDEGEE. The CDR3 spells CASSLADRANEKLFF. CDR3 coding DNA: TGTGCCAGCAGCCTGGCGGACAGGGCTAATGAAAAACTGTTTTTT.

About this clonotype: Mismatch with germline at one junction end may stem from a read error. The chain employs TRBV5-1 and TRBJ1-4; no firm D call. The CDR3 covers 14 residues. Germline values: CDR1 SGHRS, CDR2 YFSETQ. CDR3 DNA: TGCGCCAACAGCTTGGGCCGGGAAAGAGAAAAACTGTTTTTT. Protein product: CANSLGREREKLFF.

This clonotype was found many times. In DNA, the CDR3 is TGTGCCAGCAGCGGACGCCCGGGACAGGGATCAAACTATGGCTACACCTTC. The encoded protein is CASSGRPGQGSNYGYTF. V usage is TRBV9 and J usage is TRBJ1-2; 9 nucleotides agree with TRBD1. J lost 2 bases, V lost 3 bases, and 11 bases had no gene match. Germline loops: CDR1 SGDLS, CDR2 YYNGEE. This CDR3 region has 17 residues.

The genes are TRBV2 and TRBJ1-6, with D possibly being TRBD1 (6 bases). The CDR3 runs to 14 residues. Germline CDR1 SNHLY, CDR2 FYNNEI. Deletions cut 4 bases from V and 6 bases from J, with 10 bases between. The CDR3 reads CASSVNRVNSPLHF. DNA of the CDR3: TGTGCCAGCAGTGTAAACAGGGTTAATTCACCCCTCCACTTT.

To note about this clonotype: Here the CDR3 omits its conserved ending phenylalanine or tryptophan, so a read error is the likely source. It is unclear where the CDR3 begins or ends on the DNA, so no DNA is shown, and the CDR3 is as TCRdb lists it. The chain joins TRBV24-1 to TRBJ2-2; the D segment call TRBD1 is taken from the table without a DNA check. 17 amino acids form the CDR3, both terminal residues included. Germline loops: CDR1 KGHDR, CDR2 SFDVKD. CDR3 sequence: CATSAFRAGANTGELLD.

This clonotype came up many times. The CDR3 reads CASSDSGLRADTQYF. The DNA for the CDR3 is TGTGCCAGCAGTGATAGTGGGCTGAGGGCAGATACGCAGTATTTT. This sequence joins TRBV25-1 and TRBJ2-3; D might be TRBD2 (5 bases). Germline V lookup: CDR1 MGHDK, CDR2 SYGVNS. Trimming pared 3 bases from V and 4 bases from J, leaving 14 bases between. This CDR3 has 15 amino acids. Based on the CDR3 plus reference TRBV25-1 and TRBJ2-3, the full variable domain is EADIYQTPRYLVIGTGKKITLECSQTMGHDKMYWYQQDPGMELHLIHYSYGVNSTEKGDLSSESTVSRIRTEHFPLTLESARPSHTSQYLCASSDSGLRADTQYFGPGTRLTVL.

This clonotype was observed many times. This chain joins TRBV15 and TRBJ1-1; D gene unclear. The V gene lost 0 bases and the J gene lost 0 bases, with 8 bases spanning the gap. From germline, CDR1 is LNHNV and CDR2 YYDKDF (reference sequence). This CDR3 has 15 amino acids. CDR3 residues: CATSRERTVNTEAFF. The CDR3 nucleotides read TGTGCCACCAGCAGAGAGAGGACTGTGAACACTGAAGCTTTCTTT.